One sample yielded the 8 T cell receptor beta chains listed below, sequenced in a study of tumor-infiltrating lymphocytes in primary liver carcinoma. Starting material of around 490 ng total RNA yielded TCR beta cDNA via a constant-region primer. A slightly modified ARM-PCR protocol with three nested multiplex PCR rounds produced these TCR beta libraries. Researchers ran the first two PCR rounds for approximately 9 cycles each with TRBV1-TRBV30 forward primers and a C-beta reverse primer. TCRdb redid the calling of the multiplex PCR reads with MiXCR, one entry per CDR3 protein. The sample lists 330,000 or so distinct CDR3 sequences, 65% occurring once. Blood RNA came from unsorted whole blood; germline DNA was also extracted. The sequenced sample was peripheral blood. The receptors derive from a man in his forties or fifties with primary liver carcinoma and hepatitis B virus infection.

Details on this clonotype: At one boundary the junction diverges from the germline segment, which might be a read error. This chain links TRBV11-2 with TRBJ2-5; 9 bases map to TRBD2. Germline V CDR1 and CDR2: SGHAT, FQNNGV. The CDR3 runs to 14 residues. The CDR3 coding sequence is TGTGCCTCTAAGGGGGCGGGAGGGCAGGAGACACAGTACTTC. Protein sequence: CASKGAGGQETQYF.

This clonotype has a count of ten or more. The chain employs TRBV11-2 and TRBJ2-1, with D possibly being TRBD2 (5 bases). CDR1 is SGHAT and CDR2 is FQNNGV in the germline V gene. The length of the CDR3 is 16 residues. The V end was cut by 5 bases, the J end by 4 bases, with 18 bases between. The CDR3 bases are TGTGCCAGCAGCCCCAGGTGGGAGCGATCTTACAATGAGCAGTTCTTC. It yields the protein CASSPRWERSYNEQFF.

A remark on this clonotype: At one end, the junction sequence differs from germline, possibly due to a read error. The V gene is TRBV11-1, the J gene TRBJ1-1; D possibly corresponds to TRBD1 (6 bases). CDR1 and CDR2 from the germline V gene are SGHAT and FQDESV (reference sequence). The length of the CDR3 is 14 residues. CDR3 protein: CASSKGQSGTEAFF. The DNA of the CDR3 is TGTGCTAGCAGCAAAGGACAGTCGGGGACTGAAGCTTTCTTC. Using reference TRBV11-1 and TRBJ1-1 for the parts outside the CDR3, the full variable domain is EAEVAQSPRYKITEKSQAVAFWCDPISGHATLYWYRQILGQGPELLVQFQDESVVDDSQLPKDRFSAERLKGVDSTLKIQPAELGDSAMYLCASSKGQSGTEAFFGQGTRLTVV.

This clonotype occurred a few times. The chain joins TRBV7-9 to TRBJ1-1, with no clear D. The length of the CDR3 is 15 residues. Germline V gene sequence: CDR1 SEHNR, CDR2 FQNEAQ (reference sequence). The ends were cut back, 2 bases at V and 4 bases at J, with 14 bases in the middle. In nucleotides, the CDR3 is TGTGCCAGCAGCTTATATGTGGGCGCGGCCACTGAAGCTTTCTTT. Translating it yields CASSLYVGAATEAFF.

For this clonotype: The junction shows a germline mismatch at one end, possibly a read error. The chain employs TRBV11-2 and TRBJ2-1; TRBD2 matches at 11 bases. This CDR3 spans 18 amino acids. In germline, CDR1 is SGHAT, CDR2 FQNNGV. CDR3 amino acids: CASSLTAALAGAYNEHFF. CDR3 bases: TGTGCCAGCAGCTTGACGGCAGCACTAGCGGGGGCCTACAATGAGCATTTCTTC.

Turning to this clonotype: This may arise from a read error, as a much more abundant clone is one base away. The chain employs TRBV12-3 or TRBV12-4 and TRBJ1-2, with D perhaps matching TRBD1 (5 bases). This CDR3 comprises 15 residues. V was shortened by 6 bases and J by 3 bases, with 17 bases between the two germline ends. The CDR3 loop is CASSHSLGVHYGYTF. DNA of the CDR3: TGTGCCAGCAGCCACTCCTTGGGGGTTCACTATGGCTACACCTTC.

On this clonotype itself: One base away lies a much larger clone, so this may be a sequencing read error. The chain employs TRBV11-2 and TRBJ2-1, with a possible D match to TRBD2 (6 bases). The CDR3 covers 15 residues. CDR1 is SGHAT, CDR2 FQNNGV, per germline. Trimming cost V 5 bases and J 5 bases, with 16 bases left between them. CDR3: CASSPHGTDNNEQFF. CDR3 sequence (DNA): TGTGCCAGCAGCCCCCACGGGACTGATAACAATGAGCAGTTCTTC.

This clonotype was seen just once. At one boundary the junction diverges from the germline segment, which might be a read error. The chain joins TRBV11-2 to TRBJ2-5; a weak D match, TRBD2 (6 bases). The CDR3 is made up of 15 amino acids. Per the germline V gene, CDR1 is SGHAT and CDR2 is FQNNGV. CDR3 sequence reads: CDSSFPGVIQETQYF. CDR3 coding DNA: TGTGACAGCAGCTTCCCGGGGGTAATTCAAGAGACCCAGTACTTC.